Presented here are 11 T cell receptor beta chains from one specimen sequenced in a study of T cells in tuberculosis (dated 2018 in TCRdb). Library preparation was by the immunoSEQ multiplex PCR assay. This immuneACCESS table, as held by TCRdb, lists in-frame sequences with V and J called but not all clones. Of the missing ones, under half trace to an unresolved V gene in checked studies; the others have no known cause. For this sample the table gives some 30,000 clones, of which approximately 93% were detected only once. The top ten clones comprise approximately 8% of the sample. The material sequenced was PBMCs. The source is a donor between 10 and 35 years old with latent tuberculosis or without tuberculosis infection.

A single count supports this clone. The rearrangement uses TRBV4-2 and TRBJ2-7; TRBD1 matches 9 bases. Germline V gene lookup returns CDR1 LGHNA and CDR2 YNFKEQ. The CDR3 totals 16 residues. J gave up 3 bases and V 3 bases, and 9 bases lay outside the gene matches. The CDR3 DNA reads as TGTGCCAGCAGCCAGGGGTTCACAGGGGGCCGCTACGAGCAGTACTTC. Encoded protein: CASSQGFTGGRYEQYF.

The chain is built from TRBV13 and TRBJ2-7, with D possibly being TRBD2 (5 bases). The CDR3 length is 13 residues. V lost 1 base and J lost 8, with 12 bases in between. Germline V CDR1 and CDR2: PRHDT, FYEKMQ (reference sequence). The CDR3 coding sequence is TGTGCCAGCAGCTTAGTCTTCGGGATAAAGCAGTACTTC. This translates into CASSLVFGIKQYF.

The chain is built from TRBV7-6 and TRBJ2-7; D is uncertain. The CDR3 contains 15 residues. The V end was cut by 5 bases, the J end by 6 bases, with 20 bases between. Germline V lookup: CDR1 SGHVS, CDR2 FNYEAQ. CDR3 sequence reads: CASSPAGAHSGEQYF. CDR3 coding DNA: TGTGCCAGCAGCCCAGCCGGAGCTCACTCGGGCGAGCAGTACTTC. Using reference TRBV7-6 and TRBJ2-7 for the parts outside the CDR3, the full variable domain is GAGVSQSPRYKVTKRGQDVALRCDPISGHVSLYWYRQALGQGPEFLTYFNYEAQQDKSGLPNDRFSAERPEGSISTLTIQRTEQRDSAMYRCASSPAGAHSGEQYFGPGTRLTVT.

The CDR3 DNA is TGTGCCAGCAGTTTGGGCCCCGGGACTAGCGGCTACGAGCAGTACTTC. It translates to CASSLGPGTSGYEQYF. The rearrangement uses TRBV27 and TRBJ2-7; 11 positions agree with TRBD2. The germline V gene has CDR1 MNHEY and CDR2 SMNVEV (reference sequence). V trimming: 3 bases; J trimming: 3 bases; junction bases outside the gene matches: 7. CDR3 length equals 16 residues.

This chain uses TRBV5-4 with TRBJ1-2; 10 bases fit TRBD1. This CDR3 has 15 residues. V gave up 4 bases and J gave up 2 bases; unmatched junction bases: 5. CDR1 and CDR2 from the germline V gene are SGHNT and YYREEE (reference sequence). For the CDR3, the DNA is TGTGCCAGCAGCATGAGGGGACAGGGGAACTATGGCTACACCTTC. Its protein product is CASSMRGQGNYGYTF.

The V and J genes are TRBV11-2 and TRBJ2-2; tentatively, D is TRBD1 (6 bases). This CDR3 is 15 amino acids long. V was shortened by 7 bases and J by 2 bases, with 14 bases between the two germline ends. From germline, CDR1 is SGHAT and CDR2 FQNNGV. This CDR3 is CASNSWTVNTGELFF. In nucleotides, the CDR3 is TGTGCCAGCAACTCCTGGACAGTCAACACCGGGGAGCTGTTTTTT.

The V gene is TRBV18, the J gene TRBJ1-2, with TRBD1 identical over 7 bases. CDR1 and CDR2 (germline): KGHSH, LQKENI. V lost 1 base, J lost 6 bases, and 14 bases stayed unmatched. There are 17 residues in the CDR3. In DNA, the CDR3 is TGTGCCAGCTCACCACTCCCCAGGAAGGACAGGCTCGATGGCTACACCTTC. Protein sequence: CASSPLPRKDRLDGYTF.

The CDR3 is CASSPGPRGYGYTF. The CDR3 DNA is TGTGCCAGCTCACCGGGGCCTAGGGGGTATGGCTACACCTTC. The chain joins TRBV18 to TRBJ1-2; weak D call: TRBD1 (6 bases). Germline loops: CDR1 KGHSH, CDR2 LQKENI. The length of the CDR3 is 14 residues. The V gene lost 3 bases and the J gene lost 5 bases, with 13 bases spanning the gap.

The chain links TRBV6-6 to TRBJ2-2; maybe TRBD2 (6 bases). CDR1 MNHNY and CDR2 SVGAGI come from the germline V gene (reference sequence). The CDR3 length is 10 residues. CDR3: CAGGTGELFF. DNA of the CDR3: TGTGCGGGGGGCACCGGGGAGCTGTTTTTT.

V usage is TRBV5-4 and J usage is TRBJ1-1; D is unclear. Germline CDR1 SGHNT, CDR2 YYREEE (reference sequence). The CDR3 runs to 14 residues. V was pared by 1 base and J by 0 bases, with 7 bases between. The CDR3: CASSLPGMNTEAFF. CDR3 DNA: TGTGCCAGCAGCTTGCCGGGGATGAACACTGAAGCTTTCTTT.

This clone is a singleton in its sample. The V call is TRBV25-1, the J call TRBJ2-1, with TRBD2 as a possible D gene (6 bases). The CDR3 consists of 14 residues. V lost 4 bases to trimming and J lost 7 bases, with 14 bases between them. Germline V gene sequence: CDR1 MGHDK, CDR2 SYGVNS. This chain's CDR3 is CASSASGDGNEQFF. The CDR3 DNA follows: TGTGCCAGCAGTGCTTCGGGAGATGGGAATGAGCAGTTCTTC.